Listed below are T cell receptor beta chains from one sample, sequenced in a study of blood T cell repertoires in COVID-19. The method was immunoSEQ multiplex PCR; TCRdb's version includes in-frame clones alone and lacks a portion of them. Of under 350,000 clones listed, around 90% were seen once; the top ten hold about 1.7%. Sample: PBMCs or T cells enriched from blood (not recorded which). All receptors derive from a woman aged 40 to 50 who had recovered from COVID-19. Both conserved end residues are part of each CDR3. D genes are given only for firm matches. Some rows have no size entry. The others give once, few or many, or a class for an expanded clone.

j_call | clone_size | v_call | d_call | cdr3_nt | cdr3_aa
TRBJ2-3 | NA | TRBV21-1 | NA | TGTGCCAACATAGTCGGCGGGAGGTGGACAGATACGCAGTATTTT | CANIVGGRWTDTQYF
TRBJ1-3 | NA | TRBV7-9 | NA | TGTGCCAGCAGCTCCAGGGCTTACTTCTCTGGAAACACCATATATTTT | CASSSRAYFSGNTIYF
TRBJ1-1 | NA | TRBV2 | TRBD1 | TGTGCCAGCAGCCGTTTGAAGGGGGCGGTTGAAGCTTTCTTT | CASSRLKGAVEAFF
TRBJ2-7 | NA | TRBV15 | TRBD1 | TGTGCCACCAACGTAGGGACAGGAATAAACTACGAGCAGTACTTC | CATNVGTGINYEQYF
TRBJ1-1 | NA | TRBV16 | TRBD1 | TGTGCCAGCGGACAGGGGGGGGATACTGAAGCTTTCTTT | CASGQGGDTEAFF
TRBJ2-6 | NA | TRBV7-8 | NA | TGTGCCAGCAGCTTCAACGCAGGAGGGGCCAACGTCCTGACTTTC | CASSFNAGGANVLTF
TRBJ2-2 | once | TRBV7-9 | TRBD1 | TGTGCCAGCAGCTCCTACGGGACAGGGGACGACGGGGAGCTGTTTTTT | CASSSYGTGDDGELFF
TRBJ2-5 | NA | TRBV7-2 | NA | TGTGCCAGCAGCTTGTGGGGCGCGAAGTTTGGCGAGACCCAGTACTTC | CASSLWGAKFGETQYF
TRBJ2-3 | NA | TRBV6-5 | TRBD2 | TGTGCCAGCAGACCTCGGACTAGCGGGATAAATACGCAGTATTTT | CASRPRTSGINTQYF
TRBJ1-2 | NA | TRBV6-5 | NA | TGTGCCACCTACCGGAGGCAGAACTATGGCTACACCTTC | CATYRRQNYGYTF
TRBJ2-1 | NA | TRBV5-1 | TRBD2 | TGCGCCAGCAGCCCAGGCCGGACTAGCGGGCATGAGCAGTTCTTC | CASSPGRTSGHEQFF
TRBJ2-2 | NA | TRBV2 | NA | TGTGCCAGCGAGTACGCCGGGGAGCTGTTTTTT | CASEYAGELFF
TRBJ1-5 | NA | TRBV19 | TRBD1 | TGTGCCAGTAGTTTGTCTAGGGGGCCAAATCAGCCCCAGCATTTT | CASSLSRGPNQPQHF
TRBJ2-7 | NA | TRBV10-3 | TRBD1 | TGTGCCATCAGTGGCCCGGGGGGACAGGGGGCTTTGAGCTCCTACGAGCAGTACTTC | CAISGPGGQGALSSYEQYF
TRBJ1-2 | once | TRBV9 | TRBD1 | TGTGCCAGCAGCGTAGCTAAGGACAGGGCCTATGGCTACACCTTC | CASSVAKDRAYGYTF
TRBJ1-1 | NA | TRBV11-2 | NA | TGTGCCAGCAGCTTAGAGTTCTTCGGACACCTGAACACTGAAGCTTTCTTT | CASSLEFFGHLNTEAFF
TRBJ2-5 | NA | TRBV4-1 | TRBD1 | TGCGCCAGCAGCCAGGGACAGGGTTTAGAGACCCAGTACTTC | CASSQGQGLETQYF
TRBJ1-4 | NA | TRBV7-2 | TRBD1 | TGTGCCAGCAGCAGACAGGGAACTAACCCTAATGAAAAACTGTTTTTT | CASSRQGTNPNEKLFF
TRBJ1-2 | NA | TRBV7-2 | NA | TGTGCCAGCAGCCCAAACTTATACCCGGGCTACACCTTC | CASSPNLYPGYTF
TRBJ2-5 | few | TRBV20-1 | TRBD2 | TGCAGTGCTAGTCGGTCTAGCGGGGGAGGAGAGACCCAGTACTTC | CSASRSSGGGETQYF
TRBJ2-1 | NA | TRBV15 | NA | TGTGCCACCAGCAGAGAGGCTAGCAGGACCAATGAGCAGTTCTTC | CATSREASRTNEQFF
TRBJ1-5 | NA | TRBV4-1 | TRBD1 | TGCGCCAGCAGTCAGGGGGGTTTGAGCAATCAGCCCCAGCATTTT | CASSQGGLSNQPQHF
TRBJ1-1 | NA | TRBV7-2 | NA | TGTGCCAGCAGCCCCGACAACTGGGCCACTGAAGCTTTCTTT | CASSPDNWATEAFF
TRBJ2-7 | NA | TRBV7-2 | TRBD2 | TGTGCCAGCAGCTTGGCCGGGACTAGCGGAGGTGGGTACGAGCAGTACTTC | CASSLAGTSGGGYEQYF
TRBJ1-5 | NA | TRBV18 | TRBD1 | TGTGCCAGCTCAAAAGGACAGGGTGGTCAGCCCCAGCATTTT | CASSKGQGGQPQHF
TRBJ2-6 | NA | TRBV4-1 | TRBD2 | TGCGCCAGCAGCCAAGATTCTAGCGGGGGGACTTTCAGCTCTGGGGCCAACGTCCTGACTTTC | CASSQDSSGGTFSSGANVLTF
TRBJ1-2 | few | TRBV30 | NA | TGTGCCTGGAGTCGGTTGGGGCGGGGTGGCTACACCTTC | CAWSRLGRGGYTF
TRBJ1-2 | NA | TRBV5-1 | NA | TGCGCCAGCAGCTTCGACAGCAACTATGGCTACACCTTC | CASSFDSNYGYTF
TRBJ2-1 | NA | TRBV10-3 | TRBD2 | TGTGCCATCAGACCTAGCGGGAGCTCCTACAATGAGCAGTTCTTC | CAIRPSGSSYNEQFF
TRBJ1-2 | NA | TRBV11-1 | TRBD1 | TGTGCCAGCAGCCCCGGTACGTGGGGACAGGGGTACGGCTACACCTTC | CASSPGTWGQGYGYTF
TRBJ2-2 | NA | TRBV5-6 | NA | TGTGCCAGCAGCTCCCTTTCGTCCGGGGCCGGGGAGCTGTTTTTT | CASSSLSSGAGELFF
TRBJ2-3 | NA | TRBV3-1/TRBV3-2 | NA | TGTGCCAGCAGCCCTGCAGGGTCAGATACGCAGTATTTT | CASSPAGSDTQYF
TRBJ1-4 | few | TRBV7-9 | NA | TGTGCCAGCAGCCCCACCCCAGGTCAGGGTGAAAAACTGTTTTTT | CASSPTPGQGEKLFF
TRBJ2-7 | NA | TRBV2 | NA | TGTGCCAGCAGTGAAGGAGGTTTCTCCTACGAGCAGTACTTC | CASSEGGFSYEQYF
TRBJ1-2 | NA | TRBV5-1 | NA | TGCGCCAGCAGCTTGCTAGTACTAGACACTGGCTACACCTTC | CASSLLVLDTGYTF
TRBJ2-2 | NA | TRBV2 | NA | TGTGCCACCAGGACAGATAACACCGGGGAGCTGTTTTTT | CATRTDNTGELFF